The 32 T cell receptor beta chains reported below all come from one sample, sequenced in a study of T cells after yellow fever vaccination. TCRdb used MiXCR to reprocess the 5' RACE reads, holding one entry per CDR3 protein. In the table there are 300,000 to 350,000 distinct CDR3 sequences, approximately 4% of which are singletons. Sequencing was performed on PBMCs, taken 15 days after the yellow fever booster vaccination. These receptors came from a man aged 18 to 30 who received the YFV17D yellow fever vaccine.

This clonotype was counted many times. This CDR3 reads CASSYRRDAGDTQYF. The CDR3 region has the DNA TGTGCCAGCAGTTATAGGCGGGACGCGGGAGATACGCAGTATTTT. The chain recombines TRBV6-5 with TRBJ2-3; a weak D match, TRBD2 (6 bases). V was clipped by 3 bases and J by 5 bases, with 15 bases between them. CDR1 MNHEY and CDR2 SVGAGI come from the germline V gene. The CDR3 contains 15 residues.

This clonotype has a count of ten or more. The chain recombines TRBV7-9 with TRBJ2-7; 12 bases agree with TRBD2. The germline gives CDR1 SEHNR, CDR2 FQNEAQ (reference sequence). The CDR3 is 15 residues long. V shed 5 bases and J 4 bases; nucleotides not matched to a gene: 6. In DNA form, the CDR3 reads TGTGCCAGCAGCCCGGTGACTAGCGGGGGATACGAGCAGTACGTC. Its protein product is CASSPVTSGGYEQYV.

This clonotype was observed at least ten times. The CDR3 here is CASTPGRGYKSYGYTF. The CDR3 DNA reads as TGTGCCAGCACCCCGGGTAGGGGGTATAAATCCTATGGCTACACCTTC. The chain recombines TRBV12-3 or TRBV12-4 with TRBJ1-2; perhaps TRBD1 as D (6 bases). CDR3 length equals 16 residues. V lost 7 bases and J lost 4, with 22 bases in between.

The sample holds many counts of this clonotype. This chain uses TRBV5-1 with TRBJ2-5; TRBD1 matches at 7 bases. This CDR3 spans 14 amino acids. J lost 5 bases, V lost 4 bases, and 8 bases had no gene match. Germline-derived CDR1 and CDR2 are SGHRS and YFSETQ. CDR3 residues: CASSQGQSEETQYF. The CDR3 coding sequence is TGCGCCAGCAGCCAGGGACAGTCCGAGGAGACCCAGTACTTC. The whole variable domain, filled in from reference TRBV5-1 and TRBJ2-5, reads KAGVTQTPRYLIKTRGQQVTLSCSPISGHRSVSWYQQTPGQGLQFLFEYFSETQRNKGNFPGRFSGRQFSNSRSEMNVSTLELGDSALYLCASSQGQSEETQYFGPGTRLLVL.

This clonotype was detected ten times or more. The V gene is TRBV12-3 or TRBV12-4, the J gene TRBJ1-5; D is ambiguous. Between the trimmed V and J ends, which lost 6 bases and 2 bases, there was a span of 17 bases. The length of the CDR3 is 16 residues. CDR3 nucleotides: TGTGCCAGCAGATTGGGCAATGCTCATGGCAATCAGCCCCAGCATTTT. This gives the protein CASRLGNAHGNQPQHF.

In this sample, this clonotype turned up a few times. The chain employs TRBV6-5 and TRBJ1-2; D ambiguous. Trimming shortened V by 0 bases and J by 4 bases, and 12 bases separated the two germline ends. This CDR3 is built from 15 residues. Germline V gene lookup returns CDR1 MNHEY and CDR2 SVGAGI. CDR3 bases: TGTGCCAGCAGTTACTCGAATAGGGCGGGCTATGGCTACACCTTC. Residues: CASSYSNRAGYGYTF.

This clonotype was counted at least ten times. V usage is TRBV12-3 or TRBV12-4 and J usage is TRBJ1-5; 7 nucleotides align to TRBD1. V lost 10 bases to trimming and J lost 2 bases; unmatched junction nucleotides: 5. This CDR3 spans 13 amino acids. CDR3 amino acids: CATRGQGNQPQHF. The CDR3 region has the DNA TGTGCCACCCGTGGACAGGGCAATCAGCCCCAGCATTTT.

This clonotype was observed a handful of times. The rearrangement uses TRBV29-1 and TRBJ1-5; D call uncertain. The length of the CDR3 is 13 residues. Between the trimmed V and J ends, which lost 5 bases and 0 bases, there was a span of 8 bases. CDR1 is SQVTM and CDR2 is ANQGSEA in the germline V gene. The CDR3 DNA reads TGCAGCGTTCGCCAGCATAGCAATCAGCCCCAGCATTTT. It encodes CSVRQHSNQPQHF.

This clonotype showed up just a few times. The gene calls are TRBV27 and TRBJ2-1, with 10 bases fitting TRBD2. The CDR3 consists of 15 residues. V shed 3 bases and J 7 bases; nucleotides not matched to a gene: 6. Looked up from germline, CDR1 is MNHEY and CDR2 is SMNVEV (reference sequence). Here the CDR3 DNA reads TGTGCCAGCAGTTTCCTCGGGACTAGCGAGAATGAGCAGTTCTTC. This gives the protein CASSFLGTSENEQFF.

The chain carries TRBV21-1 and TRBJ2-7. TRBV21-1 is recorded as a pseudogene. This CDR3 comprises 14 residues. CDR3 bases: TGTGCCAGCAGCAAAGTGCAAAGCTCCTACGAGCAGTACGTC. It translates to CASSKVQSSYEQYV.

The rearrangement joins TRBV4-1 to TRBJ1-5; D ambiguous. Germline CDR1 reads MGHRA; CDR2 reads YSYEKL. V lost 0 bases and J lost 4, with 10 bases in between. The CDR3 runs 15 residues. CDR3 in DNA: TGCGCCAGCAGCCAAGAAAGAAACGGAAATCAGCCCCAGCATTTT. Its protein product is CASSQERNGNQPQHF.

This clonotype showed up many times. The CDR3, as DNA: TGTGCCATCAGTGACCCTAGCGGGGGCCAAGAGACCCAGTACTTC. Protein: CAISDPSGGQETQYF. The V call is TRBV10-3, the J call TRBJ2-5, with 10 bases aligning to TRBD2. CDR1 is ENHRY, CDR2 SYGVKD, per germline. Losses at the gene ends were 3 bases for V and 1 base for J; bases not matched to a gene: 2. This CDR3 region has 15 residues.

This clonotype was found many times. The chain carries TRBV12-3 or TRBV12-4 and TRBJ2-1; D uncertain. With 6 bases removed from V and 8 bases from J, the gap between germline ends came to 11 bases. The CDR3 totals 12 residues. CDR3 DNA: TGTGCCAGCAGGATGCATGGGGATGAGCAGTTCTTC. Amino acids: CASRMHGDEQFF.

This clonotype was counted only a few times. The chain employs TRBV7-9 and TRBJ2-2, with TRBD1 identical over 7 bases. This CDR3 comprises 13 residues. Trimming cost V 10 bases and J 5 bases; bases outside gene matches: 7. Germline CDR1 is SEHNR and CDR2 is FQNEAQ (reference sequence). The CDR3 region is CATGPQGTGELFF. The CDR3 nucleotides read TGTGCCACGGGCCCACAGGGGACCGGGGAGCTGTTTTTT.

The chain couples TRBV3-1 to TRBJ1-1; TRBD1 is a possible D gene (5 bases). Germline V gene lookup returns CDR1 LGHDT and CDR2 YNNKEL (reference sequence). This CDR3 is built from 15 residues. The ends were cut back, 2 bases at V and 4 bases at J, with 14 bases in the middle. The CDR3 region is CASSQRPAGGTEAFF. In DNA, the CDR3 is TGTGCCAGCAGCCAAAGACCCGCCGGGGGCACTGAAGCTTTCTTT.

This clonotype was recorded at least ten times. The rearrangement joins TRBV4-1 to TRBJ1-2; D not resolved. The germline V gene has CDR1 MGHRA and CDR2 YSYEKL. Between the trimmed V and J ends, which lost 2 bases and 2 bases, there was a span of 15 bases. The CDR3 is 16 amino acids. The CDR3 coding sequence is TGCGCCAGCAGCCAAAACACTGGGGTAGGGAACTATGGCTACACCTTC. Encoded protein: CASSQNTGVGNYGYTF.

This clonotype has ten or more counts. The chain is built from TRBV28 and TRBJ2-4; D uncertain. CDR1 and CDR2 from the germline V gene are MDHEN and SYDVKM. The CDR3 loop spans 15 amino acids. Trimming pared 2 bases from V and 1 base from J, leaving 9 bases between. The CDR3 reads CASSLGGRAKNIQYF. CDR3 DNA: TGTGCCAGCAGTTTAGGTGGCAGGGCCAAAAACATTCAGTACTTC.

This clonotype was observed many times. This sequence joins TRBV5-6 and TRBJ1-5; D perhaps matches TRBD1 (5 bases). The CDR3 has 17 amino acids. The V gene lost 2 bases and the J gene lost 0 bases, with 15 bases spanning the gap. In germline, CDR1 is SGHDT, CDR2 YYEEEE. Here the CDR3 DNA reads TGTGCCAGCAGCTTAACAAGGGGCGTCTATAGCAATCAGCCCCAGCATTTT. Translated: CASSLTRGVYSNQPQHF.

CDR3 DNA sequence: TGCGCCAGCAGCTTAGAGGGGCGCCGGGAGACCCAGTACTTC. It codes for CASSLEGRRETQYF. The genes are TRBV5-1 and TRBJ2-5; D could derive from TRBD1 or TRBD2 (5 bases each). CDR3 size: 14 residues. The germline V gene has CDR1 SGHRS and CDR2 YFSETQ. V was clipped by 2 bases and J by 5 bases, with 13 bases between them.

V and J are TRBV11-2 and TRBJ2-2; D remains unclear. Germline V lookup: CDR1 SGHAT, CDR2 FQNNGV. The length of the CDR3 is 15 residues. V lost 1 base and J 6 bases, leaving 12 bases between the germline ends. CDR3: CASSLGVLLAGELFF. The CDR3 region has the DNA TGTGCCAGCAGCTTAGGAGTGCTATTAGCCGGGGAGCTGTTTTTT.

CDR3 nucleotides: TGTGCCACCAAGAACAAAGGGTCTGACTCACCCCTCCACTTT. Translated, it gives CATKNKGSDSPLHF. The chain joins TRBV24-1 to TRBJ1-6, with unresolved D. Trimming shortened V by 8 bases and J by 10 bases, and 17 bases separated the two germline ends. The CDR3 consists of 14 residues. Germline CDR1 is KGHDR and CDR2 is SFDVKD.

This clonotype has ten or more counts. The chain carries TRBV7-9 and TRBJ2-5, with D possibly called TRBD1 or TRBD2 (5 bases each). Germline CDR1 is SEHNR and CDR2 is FQNEAQ (reference sequence). The germline V and J ends were trimmed by 5 bases and 5 bases, with 24 bases remaining between them. This CDR3 is 17 amino acids long. The CDR3 here is CASSPLPDGGWRETQYF. The DNA of the CDR3 is TGTGCCAGCAGCCCCCTCCCCGATGGGGGATGGCGGGAGACCCAGTACTTC.

This clonotype was seen repeatedly, ten times or more. The CDR3 loop reads CASSPASGGGQETQYF. The DNA for the CDR3 is TGTGCCAGCAGCCCGGCTAGCGGGGGGGGACAAGAGACCCAGTACTTC. The chain couples TRBV7-2 to TRBJ2-5, with 12 bases lining up with TRBD2. The CDR3 has 16 amino acids. With 5 bases clipped from V and 2 bases from J, the junction kept 6 bases outside the gene matches. CDR1 is SGHTA, CDR2 FQGNSA, per germline.

V usage is TRBV28 and J usage is TRBJ2-2, with D tentatively TRBD1 (6 bases). The CDR3 contains 15 residues. The germline gives CDR1 MDHEN, CDR2 SYDVKM. V lost 6 bases and J 4 bases, leaving 15 bases between the germline ends. This chain's CDR3 is CASSRMGAGTGELFF. The CDR3 DNA reads TGTGCCAGCAGCCGAATGGGGGCCGGCACCGGGGAGCTGTTTTTT. Drawing the rest from reference TRBV28 and TRBJ2-2, the complete variable domain is DVKVTQSSRYLVKRTGEKVFLECVQDMDHENMFWYRQDPGLGLRLIYFSYDVKMKEKGDIPEGYSVSREKKERFSLILESASTNQTSMYLCASSRMGAGTGELFFGEGSRLTVL.

This clonotype appeared a few times. The chain carries TRBV13 and TRBJ2-1, with 8 bases fitting TRBD2. The V segment lost 1 base and the J segment 10 bases; nucleotides outside the gene matches: 9. The CDR3 totals 15 residues. CDR1 is PRHDT and CDR2 is FYEKMQ in the germline V gene (reference sequence). CDR3 in DNA: TGTGCCAGCAGCTTAGTGGGTAGCGGGGTATCAGAGCAGTTCTTC. Its protein is CASSLVGSGVSEQFF.

This clonotype was counted at least ten times. This chain links TRBV4-1 with TRBJ1-6, with a tentative D call TRBD1 (6 bases). Trimming cost V 1 base and J 0 bases, with 25 bases left between them. Germline CDR1 MGHRA, CDR2 YSYEKL. This CDR3 is 22 amino acids long. The CDR3 region is CASSQVLGILGTLSSYNSPLHF. The CDR3 coding sequence is TGCGCCAGCAGCCAAGTATTGGGGATACTCGGGACATTGAGCTCCTATAATTCACCCCTCCACTTT.

Ten or more counts support this clonotype. The chain uses TRBV4-3 and TRBJ2-2; 7 bases are a match to TRBD2. This CDR3 comprises 17 residues. Per germline, CDR1 LGHNA and CDR2 YSLEER. Germline trimming cut 0 bases from V and 7 bases from J; bases unmatched to any gene: 11. CDR3: CASSQEGRTRRIGELFF. CDR3 DNA: TGCGCCAGCAGCCAAGAGGGGAGGACTAGGAGGATCGGGGAGCTGTTTTTT.

This chain connects TRBV28 to TRBJ1-1; D unclear. The CDR3 has 12 residues. V was trimmed by 5 bases and J by 8 bases, leaving 12 bases between them. Germline assignment: CDR1 MDHEN and CDR2 SYDVKM. CDR3 in DNA: TGTGCCAGCAGTCCACCGACTCCCGAAGCTTTCTTT. Protein sequence: CASSPPTPEAFF.

The gene calls are TRBV20-1 and TRBJ2-1; TRBD2 matches at 8 bases. Germline lookup yields CDR1 DFQATT and CDR2 SNEGSKA (reference sequence). CDR3 length: 16 residues. J lost 5 bases, V lost 6 bases, and 15 bases had no gene match. CDR3 in amino acids: CSAPGWVAGPDNEQFF. In DNA, the CDR3 is TGCAGTGCCCCCGGGTGGGTAGCGGGACCTGACAATGAGCAGTTCTTC.

This clonotype was seen repeatedly, ten times or more. The chain recombines TRBV20-1 with TRBJ1-5; the D gene is possibly TRBD1 (5 bases). The V and J ends lost 3 bases and 4 bases respectively, with 13 bases between them. Germline lookup yields CDR1 DFQATT and CDR2 SNEGSKA (reference sequence). The CDR3 covers 14 residues. The CDR3 spells CSASPRAGNQPQHF. CDR3 bases: TGCAGTGCTAGCCCCAGGGCCGGGAATCAGCCCCAGCATTTT.

The chain couples TRBV12-3 or TRBV12-4 to TRBJ2-1; TRBD1 matches 12 bases. This CDR3 contains 17 residues. The J segment lost 8 bases and the V segment lost 5 bases, leaving 13 bases of the junction unmatched. The CDR3 protein is CASSPWGGQGAVHEQFF. CDR3 sequence (DNA): TGTGCCAGCAGTCCCTGGGGGGGACAGGGGGCTGTGCATGAGCAGTTCTTC.

This chain joins TRBV7-9 and TRBJ1-6; D is uncertain. The germline V gene has CDR1 SEHNR and CDR2 FQNEAQ (reference sequence). Trimming pared 6 bases from V and 6 bases from J, leaving 15 bases between. The CDR3 has 15 residues. The CDR3 region has the DNA TGTGCCAGCAGTCTCGACTCCGCCAGTAATTCACCCCTCCACTTT. Its protein product is CASSLDSASNSPLHF.